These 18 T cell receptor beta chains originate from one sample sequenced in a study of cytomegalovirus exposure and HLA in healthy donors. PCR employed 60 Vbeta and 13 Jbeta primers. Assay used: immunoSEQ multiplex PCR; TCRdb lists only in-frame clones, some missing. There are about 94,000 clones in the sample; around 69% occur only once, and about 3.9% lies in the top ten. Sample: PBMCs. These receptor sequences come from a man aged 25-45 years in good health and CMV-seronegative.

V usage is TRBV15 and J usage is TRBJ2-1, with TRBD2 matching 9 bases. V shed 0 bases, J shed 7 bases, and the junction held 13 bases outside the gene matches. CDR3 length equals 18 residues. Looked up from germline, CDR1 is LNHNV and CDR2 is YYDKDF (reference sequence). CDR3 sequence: CATSRDQLAGGPDNEQFF. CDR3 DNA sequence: TGTGCCACCAGCAGAGATCAGCTTGCGGGAGGGCCCGATAATGAGCAGTTCTTC.

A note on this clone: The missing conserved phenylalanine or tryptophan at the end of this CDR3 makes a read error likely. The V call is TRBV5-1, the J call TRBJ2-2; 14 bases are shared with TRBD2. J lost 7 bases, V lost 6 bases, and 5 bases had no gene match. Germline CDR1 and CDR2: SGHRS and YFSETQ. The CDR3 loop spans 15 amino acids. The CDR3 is CASKGLAGVGGELFL. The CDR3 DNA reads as TGCGCCAGCAAGGGACTAGCGGGAGTTGGCGGGGAGCTGTTTCTT.

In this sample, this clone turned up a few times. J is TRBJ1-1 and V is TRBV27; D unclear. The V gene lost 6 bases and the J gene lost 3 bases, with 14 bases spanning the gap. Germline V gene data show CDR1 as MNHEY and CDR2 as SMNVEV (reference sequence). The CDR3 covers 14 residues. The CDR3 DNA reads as TGTGCCAGCAGGTCTTCAACGGTTTACACTGAAGCTTTCTTT. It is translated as CASRSSTVYTEAFF.

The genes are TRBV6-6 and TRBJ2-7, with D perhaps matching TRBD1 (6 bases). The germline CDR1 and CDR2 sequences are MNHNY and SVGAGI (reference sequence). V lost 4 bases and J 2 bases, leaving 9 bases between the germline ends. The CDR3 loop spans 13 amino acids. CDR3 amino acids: CASSWDTTYEQYF. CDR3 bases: TGTGCCAGCAGTTGGGACACCACCTACGAGCAGTACTTC.

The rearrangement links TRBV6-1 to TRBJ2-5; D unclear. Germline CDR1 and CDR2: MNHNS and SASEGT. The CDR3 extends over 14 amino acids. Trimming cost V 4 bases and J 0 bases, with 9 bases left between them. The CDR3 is CASSGGLYQETQYF. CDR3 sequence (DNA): TGTGCCAGCAGTGGCGGCCTGTACCAAGAGACCCAGTACTTC.

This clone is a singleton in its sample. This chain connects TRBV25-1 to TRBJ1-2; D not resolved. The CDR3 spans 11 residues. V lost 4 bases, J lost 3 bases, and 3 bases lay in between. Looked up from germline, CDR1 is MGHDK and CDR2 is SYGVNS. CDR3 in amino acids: CASSAHYGYTF. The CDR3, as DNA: TGTGCCAGCAGTGCTCACTATGGCTACACCTTC.

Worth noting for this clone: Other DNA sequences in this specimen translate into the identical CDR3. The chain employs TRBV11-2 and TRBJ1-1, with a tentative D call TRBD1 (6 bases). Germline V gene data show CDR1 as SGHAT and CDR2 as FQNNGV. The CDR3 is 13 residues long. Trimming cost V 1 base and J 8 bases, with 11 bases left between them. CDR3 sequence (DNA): TGTGCCAGCAGCTTAGGGACAGAGTCGGAAGCTTTCTTT. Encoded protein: CASSLGTESEAFF.

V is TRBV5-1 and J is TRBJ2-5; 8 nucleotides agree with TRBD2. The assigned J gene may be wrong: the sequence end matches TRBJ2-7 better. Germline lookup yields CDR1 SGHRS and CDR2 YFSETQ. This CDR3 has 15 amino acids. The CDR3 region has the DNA TGCGCCAGCAGCTTGGCACTAGCGGCTTACTACGAGCAGTACTTC. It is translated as CASSLALAAYYEQYF.

The CDR3 coding sequence is TGTGCCAGCAGTATCAGGGTTGAGCAGTTCTTC. This codes for CASSIRVEQFF. This chain links TRBV28 with TRBJ2-1, with D possibly matching TRBD1 (5 bases). The CDR3 covers 11 residues. The V end lost 5 bases, the J end lost 9 bases, and 8 bases lay between the germline ends. Germline loops: CDR1 MDHEN, CDR2 SYDVKM.

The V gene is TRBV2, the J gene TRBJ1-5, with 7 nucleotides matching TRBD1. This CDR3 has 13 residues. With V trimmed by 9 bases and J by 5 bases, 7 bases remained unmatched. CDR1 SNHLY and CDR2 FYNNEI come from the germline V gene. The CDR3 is CASTQGRDQPQHF. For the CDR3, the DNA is TGTGCCAGTACACAGGGGCGGGATCAGCCCCAGCATTTT.

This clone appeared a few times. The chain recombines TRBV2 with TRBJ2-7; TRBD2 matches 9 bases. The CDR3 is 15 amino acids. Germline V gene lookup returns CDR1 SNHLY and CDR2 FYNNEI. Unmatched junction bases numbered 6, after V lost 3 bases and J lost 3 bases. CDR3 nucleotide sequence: TGTGCCAGCAGTGATCGGCTAGCGGGATTCTACGAGCAGTACTTC. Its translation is CASSDRLAGFYEQYF.

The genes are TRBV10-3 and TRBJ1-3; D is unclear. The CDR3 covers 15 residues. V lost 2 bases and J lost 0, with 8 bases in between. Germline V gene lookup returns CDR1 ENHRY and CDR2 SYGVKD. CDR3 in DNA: TGTGCCATCAGTGAGATTCTAAGCTCTGGAAACACCATATATTTT. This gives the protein CAISEILSSGNTIYF.

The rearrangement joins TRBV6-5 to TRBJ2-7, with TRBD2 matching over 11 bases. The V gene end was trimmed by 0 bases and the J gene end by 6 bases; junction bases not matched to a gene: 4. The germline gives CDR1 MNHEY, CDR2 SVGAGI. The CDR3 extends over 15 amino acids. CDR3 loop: CASSYSTSGSSEQYF. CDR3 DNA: TGTGCCAGCAGTTACTCCACTAGCGGGAGCTCCGAGCAGTACTTC.

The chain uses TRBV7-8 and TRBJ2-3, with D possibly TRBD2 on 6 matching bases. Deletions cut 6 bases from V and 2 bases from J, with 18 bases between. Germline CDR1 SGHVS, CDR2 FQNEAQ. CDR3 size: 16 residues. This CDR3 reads CASSSPRLADTDTQYF. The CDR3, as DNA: TGTGCCAGCAGTTCCCCTAGGTTAGCGGACACAGATACGCAGTATTTT.

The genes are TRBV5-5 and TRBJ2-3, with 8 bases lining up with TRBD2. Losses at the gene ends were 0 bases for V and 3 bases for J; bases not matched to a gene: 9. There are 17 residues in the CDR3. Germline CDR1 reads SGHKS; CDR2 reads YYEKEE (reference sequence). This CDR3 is CASSLARGAYRTDTQYF. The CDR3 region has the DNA TGTGCCAGCAGCTTGGCGCGGGGGGCGTATCGAACAGATACGCAGTATTTT.

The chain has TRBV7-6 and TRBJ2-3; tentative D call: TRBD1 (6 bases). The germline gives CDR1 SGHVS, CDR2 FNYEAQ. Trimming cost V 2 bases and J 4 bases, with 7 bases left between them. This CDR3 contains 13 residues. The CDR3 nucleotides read TGTGCCAGCAGCTTAAACAGGGCAGATACGCAGTATTTT. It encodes CASSLNRADTQYF.

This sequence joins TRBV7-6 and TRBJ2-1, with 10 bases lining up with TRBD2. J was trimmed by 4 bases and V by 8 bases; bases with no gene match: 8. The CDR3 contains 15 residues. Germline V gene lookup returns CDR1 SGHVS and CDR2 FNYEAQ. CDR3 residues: CASRVGTSVYNEQFF. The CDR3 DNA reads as TGTGCCAGCCGAGTCGGGACTAGCGTATACAATGAGCAGTTCTTC.

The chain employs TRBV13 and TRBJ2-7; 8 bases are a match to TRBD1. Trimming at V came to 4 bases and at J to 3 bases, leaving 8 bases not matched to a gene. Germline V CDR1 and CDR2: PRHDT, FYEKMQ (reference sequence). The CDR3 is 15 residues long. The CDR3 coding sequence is TGTGCCAGCAGCTCAAGGCAGGGGGCGGGCTACGAGCAGTACTTC. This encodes CASSSRQGAGYEQYF.